This entry features one T cell receptor (beta chain) sequence. Each CDR3 protein is one row after TCRdb ran MiXCR on the RT-PCR reads. Here the sample spans 750,000 to 850,000 distinct CDR3 sequences, about 18% being singletons. These data originate in a study of response to subunit inactivated influenza vaccine. The CDR3 length is 14 residues. With V trimmed by 6 bases and J by 3 bases, 0 bases remained unmatched. Looked up from germline, CDR1 is KGHDR and CDR2 is SFDVKD. This specimen was PBMCs from blood, taken roughly 5 days after vaccination. This receptor was obtained from a man over 45 who received an inactivated influenza vaccine. V gene TRBV24-1 combines with J gene TRBJ2-1; TRBD2 aligns across 11 bases. DNA for the CDR3: TGTGCCACCAGTACTAGCGGGAGCTACAATGAGCAGTTCTTC. Protein product: CATSTSGSYNEQFF.